This is a list of T cell receptor beta chains from one sample in a study of shared clonotypes between healthy human individuals. The assay was immunoSEQ multiplex PCR, and TCRdb's table has in-frame clones only and misses some. Among about 1,800,000 clones, about 95% were seen once, and the ten largest hold approximately 1%. The sample consisted of naive CD8+ T cells sorted from blood. These receptors were collected from a man between 18 and 29 years old in good health. Both conserved end residues are part of each CDR3. D genes are given only for firm matches. Not every row has a clone size; where given, it reads once, few, many or a size class.

d_gene	abundance	v_gene	j_gene	CDR3aa	CDR3nt
NA	NA	TRBV6-5	TRBJ1-1	CASSYRFGEAFF	TGTGCCAGCAGTTACAGGTTCGGTGAAGCTTTCTTT
NA	NA	TRBV5-1	TRBJ1-2	CASSFGLVQYYGYTF	TGTGCCAGCAGCTTTGGGTTGGTACAATACTATGGCTACACCTTC
NA	few	TRBV6-1	TRBJ2-7	CASSEGYSYEQYF	TGTGCCAGCAGTGAAGGCTACTCCTACGAGCAGTACTTC
TRBD1	NA	TRBV5-6	TRBJ1-4	CASSWGTVEKLFF	TGTGCCAGCAGCTGGGGGACAGTTGAAAAACTGTTTTTT
NA	NA	TRBV27	TRBJ1-2	CASSLRGNYGYTF	TGTGCCAGCAGTTTGCGGGGGAACTATGGCTACACCTTC
NA	NA	TRBV5-1	TRBJ1-1	CASSLDNTEAFF	TGCGCCAGCAGCTTGGATAACACTGAAGCTTTCTTT
TRBD1	NA	TRBV7-9	TRBJ2-7	CASSFHTDRGSYEQYF	TGTGCCAGCAGCTTTCATACGGACAGGGGCTCCTACGAGCAGTACTTC
NA	NA	TRBV7-9	TRBJ2-7	CASSPRLDYEQYF	TGTGCCAGCAGCCCTCGGTTAGACTACGAGCAGTACTTC
NA	NA	TRBV30	TRBJ2-3	CAWSVGVEDTQYF	TGTGCCTGGAGTGTAGGGGTCGAAGATACGCAGTATTTT
NA	NA	TRBV7-9	TRBJ2-2	CASSPRDGNTGELFF	TGTGCCAGCAGCCCCCGGGACGGGAACACCGGGGAGCTGTTTTTT
NA	NA	TRBV6-5	TRBJ1-1	CASSTGYTEAFF	TGTGCCAGCAGTACAGGGTACACTGAAGCTTTCTTT
TRBD1	NA	TRBV27	TRBJ1-1	CASSPGPGQGMGTEAFF	TGTGCCAGCAGCCCCGGACCCGGACAGGGGATGGGCACTGAAGCTTTCTTT